The clone carrying this TCR beta chain was seen at least ten times. Its specificity is not known. There were TCR beta CDR3 regions amplified from RNA transcripts. HTBI primers were employed in a first-round RT-PCR of the TCR CDR3. TCRdb fed the multiplex PCR reads into MiXCR, producing one record per CDR3 protein. The sample consists of about 46,000 distinct CDR3 sequences, 49% of them appearing once. This specimen comes from a study of T cells in Graves' hyperthyroidism and ophthalmopathy. Notes on the study in general: The model made its ophthalmopathy prediction, and onset followed a median around 6.9 months later.

The CDR3 runs to 13 residues. Germline lookup yields CDR1 SQVTM and CDR2 ANQGSEA. Between the trimmed V and J ends, which lost 6 bases and 5 bases, there was a span of 16 bases. Hyperthyroidism had been newly diagnosed in patients aged 18 to 65, and its duration was under 2 months. Sequenced input: peripheral blood or thyroid tissue (not recorded which). The chain is built from TRBV29-1 and TRBJ2-5; D possibly corresponds to TRBD2 (6 bases). This clonotype was obtained from a woman between 50 and 59 years old with Graves' hyperthyroidism. The CDR3 sequence is CSVSREVRETQYF. The CDR3, as DNA: TGCAGCGTGTCCAGGGAGGTCCGGGAGACCCAGTACTTC. Filled out from reference TRBV29-1 and TRBJ2-5, the complete variable domain reads SAVISQKPSRDICQRGTSLTIQCQVDSQVTMMFWYRQQPGQSLTLIATANQGSEATYESGFVIDKFPISRPNLTFSTLTVSNMSPEDSSIYLCSVSREVRETQYFGPGTRLLVL.